These 15 T cell receptor beta chains share one sample of origin, sequenced in a study of blood T cell repertoires in COVID-19. Some clones are missing from TCRdb's copy, which holds only in-frame ones; the method was immunoSEQ multiplex PCR. Of roughly 160,000 clones listed, approximately 77% are singletons. Specimen: peripheral blood. The source is an elderly woman with active or convalescent COVID-19.

This clone was counted a single time. The gene calls are TRBV3-1 (or the pseudogene TRBV3-2) and TRBJ2-3; no clear D. Germline V CDR1 and CDR2: LGHDT, YNNKEL (reference sequence). The CDR3 has 11 amino acids. The V and J ends lost 8 bases and 2 bases respectively, with 5 bases between them. In nucleotides, the CDR3 is TGTGCCAGCTCAAACACAGATACGCAGTATTTT. Encoded protein: CASSNTDTQYF.

The gene calls are TRBV6-1 and TRBJ1-6, with TRBD1 identical over 7 bases. J lost 3 bases, V lost 3 bases, and 2 bases had no gene match. Per the germline V gene, CDR1 is MNHNS and CDR2 is SASEGT. This CDR3 contains 15 residues. CDR3 residues: CASSERTGYNSPLHF. The DNA of the CDR3 is TGTGCCAGCAGTGAGCGGACAGGCTATAATTCACCCCTCCACTTT.

The CDR3 loop is CASSLGQGPNSPLHF. The CDR3, as DNA: TGTGCCAGCAGCTTAGGGCAGGGGCCGAATTCACCCCTCCACTTT. The V and J genes are TRBV13 and TRBJ1-6; D is possibly TRBD1 (6 bases). Germline V gene sequence: CDR1 PRHDT, CDR2 FYEKMQ (reference sequence). The V gene lost 0 bases and the J gene lost 7 bases, with 10 bases spanning the gap. The CDR3 is 15 residues long.

CDR3 nucleotides: TGTGCCAGCAGCTTGACGGGGGTAGGCTACAATGAGCAGTTCTTC. It encodes CASSLTGVGYNEQFF. The chain combines TRBV5-4 with TRBJ2-1, with a weak D call TRBD2 (6 bases). The V gene lost 1 base and the J gene lost 3 bases, with 11 bases spanning the gap. The CDR3 is 15 amino acids. The V gene's germline CDR1 is SGHNT and CDR2 YYREEE (reference sequence). Full variable domain (remainder filled in from reference TRBV5-4 and TRBJ2-1): ETGVTQSPTHLIKTRGQQVTLRCSSQSGHNTVSWYQQALGQGPQFIFQYYREEENGRGNFPPRFSGLQFPNYSSELNVNALELDDSALYLCASSLTGVGYNEQFFGPGTRLTVL.

The chain uses TRBV12-3 or TRBV12-4 and TRBJ2-1; no definite D call. V lost 5 bases, J lost 8 bases, and 7 bases lay in between. The CDR3 is 11 residues long. The CDR3 spells CASSLYDEQFF. Written as DNA, the CDR3 is TGTGCCAGCAGTCTCTATGATGAGCAGTTCTTC.

The chain carries TRBV5-1 and TRBJ1-1; D call uncertain. V lost 0 bases to trimming and J lost 5 bases, with 11 bases between them. There are 14 residues in the CDR3. CDR1 is SGHRS, CDR2 YFSETQ, per germline. CDR3 DNA: TGCGCCAGCAGCTTGGGAGGGATAGGAACTGAAGCTTTCTTT. Protein sequence: CASSLGGIGTEAFF.

The chain uses TRBV25-1 and TRBJ1-1, with a tentative D call TRBD1 (6 bases). From germline, CDR1 is MGHDK and CDR2 SYGVNS. This CDR3 region has 11 residues. Trimming shortened V by 4 bases and J by 9 bases, and 9 bases separated the two germline ends. Here the CDR3 reads CASSGRGQAFF. For the CDR3, the DNA is TGTGCCAGCAGTGGCAGGGGCCAAGCTTTCTTT.

This clone was counted once. The genes are TRBV6-4 and TRBJ2-1; 8 positions match TRBD1. Germline trimming cut 6 bases from V and 9 bases from J; bases unmatched to any gene: 7. Germline CDR1 and CDR2: MRHNA and SNTAGT. The CDR3 length is 13 residues. CDR3 protein: CASSGDRGREQFF. CDR3 nucleotide sequence: TGTGCCAGCAGCGGTGACAGGGGACGTGAGCAGTTCTTC.

The chain links TRBV11-3 to TRBJ2-4, with 8 bases lining up with TRBD1. The CDR3 is made up of 14 amino acids. With V trimmed by 5 bases and J by 6 bases, 6 bases remained unmatched. Germline V gene sequence: CDR1 SGHNT, CDR2 YENEEA. This CDR3 is CASSPGQASNIQYF. Written as DNA, the CDR3 is TGTGCCAGCAGCCCGGGACAGGCATCAAACATTCAGTACTTC. Using reference TRBV11-3 and TRBJ2-4 for the parts outside the CDR3, the full variable domain is EAGVVQSPRYKIIEKKQPVAFWCNPISGHNTLYWYLQNLGQGPELLIRYENEEAVDDSQLPKDRFSAERLKGVDSTLKIQPAELGDSAVYLCASSPGQASNIQYFGAGTRLSVL.

J is TRBJ2-7 and V is TRBV6-5, with 7 bases aligning to TRBD1. This CDR3 region has 14 residues. From germline, CDR1 is MNHEY and CDR2 SVGAGI. Trimming removed 10 bases from V and 4 bases from J; junction bases left unmatched: 13. Here the CDR3 reads CATAKGQILYEQYF. DNA for the CDR3: TGTGCCACCGCGAAGGGACAGATTTTATACGAGCAGTACTTC.

The V call is TRBV28, the J call TRBJ2-7; weak D call: TRBD1 (6 bases). CDR1 is MDHEN and CDR2 is SYDVKM in the germline V gene. The V end was cut by 6 bases, the J end by 3 bases, with 12 bases between. This CDR3 has 13 amino acids. CDR3 sequence reads: CASRITQGYEQYF. The CDR3 nucleotides are TGTGCCAGCAGGATAACACAGGGCTACGAGCAGTACTTC.

This clone was found once. The chain recombines TRBV5-1 with TRBJ2-1, with TRBD1 identical over 7 bases. Germline values: CDR1 SGHRS, CDR2 YFSETQ. V dropped 7 bases and J dropped 0; count of bases not matched to a gene: 13. The CDR3 spans 17 residues. The CDR3 loop reads CASEGGRRGSSYNEQFF. The CDR3 nucleotides are TGCGCCAGCGAGGGCGGGCGCAGGGGGAGCTCCTACAATGAGCAGTTCTTC.

The CDR3 nucleotides are TGTGCCAGTACTCGACTAGCGGGCTCCTACAATGAGCAGTTCTTC. Protein product: CASTRLAGSYNEQFF. This chain joins TRBV19 and TRBJ2-1; 10 nucleotides match TRBD2. CDR3 length equals 15 residues. CDR1 is LNHDA, CDR2 SQIVND, per germline (reference sequence). V shed 7 bases, J shed 0 bases, and the junction held 3 bases outside the gene matches.

V gene TRBV20-1 combines with J gene TRBJ2-1; the match to TRBD2 covers 9 bases. Germline V gene data show CDR1 as DFQATT and CDR2 as SNEGSKA (reference sequence). V lost 3 bases to trimming and J lost 0 bases; unmatched junction nucleotides: 6. The CDR3 runs 16 residues. The CDR3 region is CSASLAGSSSYNEQFF. DNA for the CDR3: TGCAGTGCTAGTCTAGCGGGGTCCAGCTCCTACAATGAGCAGTTCTTC.

The chain recombines TRBV28 with TRBJ2-1; 10 nucleotides align to TRBD2. The CDR3 loop spans 13 amino acids. Per the germline V gene, CDR1 is MDHEN and CDR2 is SYDVKM. The ends lost 2 bases at V and 15 bases at J; junction bases unmatched: 7. In nucleotides, the CDR3 is TGTGCCAGCAGTTTAAGCGGGAGGGCCATTTTGTTCTTC. Encoded protein: CASSLSGRAILFF.